This T cell receptor (beta chain) is from a study of T-cell reconstitution after alpha-beta-depleted transplantation in children. Findings of the study overall: Roughly two months post-transplant, alpha-beta T cells reportedly originated from several hundred graft clones that had expanded. Some patients' high day-60 TCRbeta diversity was attributed to recipient cells surviving conditioning. It was newly produced T cells that mostly accounted for T-cell counts and diversity one year after transplant.

In its sample, this clonotype is medium-sized. No antigen is known for it. The library targeted TCRbeta and was prepared with unique molecular identifiers. TCRdb reprocessed the PCR reads via MiXCR and lists one record per CDR3 protein. The sample includes fewer than 3,500 distinct CDR3 sequences, roughly 23% of them seen just once. This CDR3 is built from 14 residues. The V end was cut by 3 bases, the J end by 3 bases, with 9 bases between. Germline V gene lookup returns CDR1 LNHDA and CDR2 SQIVND (reference sequence). V usage is TRBV19 and J usage is TRBJ1-5; TRBD1 is a possible D gene (5 bases). The sequence was collected from a male patient aged 2-15 years who had a stem cell transplant for acute lymphoblastic leukemia, so the T cells may come from the graft donor. Source: PBMCs, mostly from graft donor cells, taken 60 days after TCRalphabeta/CD19-depleted stem cell transplant. The CDR3 region is CASSMWDSNQPQHF. The DNA for the CDR3 is TGTGCCAGTAGTATGTGGGACTCCAATCAGCCCCAGCATTTT.